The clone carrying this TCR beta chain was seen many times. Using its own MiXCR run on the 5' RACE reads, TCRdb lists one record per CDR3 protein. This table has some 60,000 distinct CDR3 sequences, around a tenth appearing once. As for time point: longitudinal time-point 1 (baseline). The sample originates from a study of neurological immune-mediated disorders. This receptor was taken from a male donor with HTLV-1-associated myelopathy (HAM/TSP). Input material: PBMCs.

CDR3 DNA: TGTGCCAGCAGTTTATCGGGGGATGGCACTGAAGCTTTCTTT. Translation: CASSLSGDGTEAFF. The rearrangement uses TRBV28 and TRBJ1-1; tentative D call: TRBD1 (5 bases). Germline values: CDR1 MDHEN, CDR2 SYDVKM. This CDR3 is 14 amino acids long. The V end was cut by 1 base, the J end by 4 bases, with 10 bases between.